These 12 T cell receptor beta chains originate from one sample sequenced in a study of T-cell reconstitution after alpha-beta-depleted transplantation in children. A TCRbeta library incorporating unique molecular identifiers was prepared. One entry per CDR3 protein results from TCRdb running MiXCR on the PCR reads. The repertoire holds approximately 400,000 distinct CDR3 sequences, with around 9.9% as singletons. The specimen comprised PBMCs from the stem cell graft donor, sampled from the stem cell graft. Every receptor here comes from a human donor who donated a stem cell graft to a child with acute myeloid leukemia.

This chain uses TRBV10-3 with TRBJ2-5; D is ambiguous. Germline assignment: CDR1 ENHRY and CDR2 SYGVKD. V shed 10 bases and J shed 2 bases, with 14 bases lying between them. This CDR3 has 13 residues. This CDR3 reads CATLPGQQETQYF. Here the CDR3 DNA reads TGTGCCACCCTCCCCGGGCAGCAAGAGACCCAGTACTTC.

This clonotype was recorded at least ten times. The CDR3: CSVGERVGSYNEQFF. The CDR3, as DNA: TGCAGCGTAGGAGAGCGGGTCGGATCCTACAATGAGCAGTTCTTC. The chain employs TRBV29-1 and TRBJ2-1; the D gene is possibly TRBD2 (6 bases). V lost 6 bases and J lost 1, with 16 bases in between. The CDR3 totals 15 residues. Germline CDR1 and CDR2: SQVTM and ANQGSEA.

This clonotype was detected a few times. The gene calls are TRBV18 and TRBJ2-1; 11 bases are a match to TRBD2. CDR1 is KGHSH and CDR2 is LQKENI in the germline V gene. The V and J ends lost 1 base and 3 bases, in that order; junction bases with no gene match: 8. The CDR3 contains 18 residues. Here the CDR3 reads CASSPRTSGGLNYNEQFF. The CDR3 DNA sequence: TGTGCCAGCTCACCACGAACTAGCGGGGGCCTGAACTACAATGAGCAGTTCTTC.

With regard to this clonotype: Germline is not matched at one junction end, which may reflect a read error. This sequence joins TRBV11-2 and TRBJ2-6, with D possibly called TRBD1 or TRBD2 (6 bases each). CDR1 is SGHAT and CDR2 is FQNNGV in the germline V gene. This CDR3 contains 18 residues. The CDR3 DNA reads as TGTGCCAGCAGCGTTAGGGGGGAAGGGGAGACCGGGGCCAACGGCCTGACTTTC. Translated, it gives CASSVRGEGETGANGLTF. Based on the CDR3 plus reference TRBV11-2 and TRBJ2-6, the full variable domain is EAGVAQSPRYKIIEKRQSVAFWCNPISGHATLYWYQQILGQGPKLLIQFQNNGVVDDSQLPKDRFSAERLKGVDSTLKIQPAKLEDSAVYLCASSVRGEGETGANGLTFGAGSRLTVL.

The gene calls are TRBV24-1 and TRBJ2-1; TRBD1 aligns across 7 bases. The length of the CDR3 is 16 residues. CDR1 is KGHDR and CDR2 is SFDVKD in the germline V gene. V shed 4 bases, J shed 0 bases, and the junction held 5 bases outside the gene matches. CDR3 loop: CATSDNRQGSYNEQFF. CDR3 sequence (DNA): TGTGCCACCAGTGACAACCGACAGGGCTCCTACAATGAGCAGTTCTTC.

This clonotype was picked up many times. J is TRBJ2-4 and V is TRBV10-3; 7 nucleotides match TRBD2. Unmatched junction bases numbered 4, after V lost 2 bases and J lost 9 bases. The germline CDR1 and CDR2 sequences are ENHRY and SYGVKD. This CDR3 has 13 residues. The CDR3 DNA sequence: TGTGCCATCAGTGAGGCTGGGGGGGGCATTCAGTACTTC. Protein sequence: CAISEAGGGIQYF.

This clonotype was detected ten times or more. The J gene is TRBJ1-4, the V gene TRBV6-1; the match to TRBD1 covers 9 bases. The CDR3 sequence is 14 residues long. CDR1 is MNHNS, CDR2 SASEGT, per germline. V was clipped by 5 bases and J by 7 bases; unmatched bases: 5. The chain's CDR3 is CASSLDRGGEKLFF. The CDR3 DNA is TGTGCCAGCAGTCTGGACAGGGGTGGTGAAAAACTGTTTTTT.

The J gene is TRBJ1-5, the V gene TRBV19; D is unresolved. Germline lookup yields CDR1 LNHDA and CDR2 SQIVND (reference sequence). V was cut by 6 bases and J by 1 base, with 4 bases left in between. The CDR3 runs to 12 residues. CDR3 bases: TGTGCCAGTAGGTCGAGCAATCAGCCCCAGCATTTT. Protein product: CASRSSNQPQHF.

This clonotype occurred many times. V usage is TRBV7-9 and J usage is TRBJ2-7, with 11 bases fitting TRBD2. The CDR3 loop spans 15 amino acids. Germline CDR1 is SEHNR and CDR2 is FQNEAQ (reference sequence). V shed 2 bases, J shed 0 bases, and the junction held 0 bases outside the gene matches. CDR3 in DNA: TGTGCCAGCAGCTTACTAGCGGGAGGCTCCTACGAGCAGTACTTC. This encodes CASSLLAGGSYEQYF. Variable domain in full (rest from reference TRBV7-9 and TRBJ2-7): DTGVSQNPRHKITKRGQNVTFRCDPISEHNRLYWYRQTLGQGPEFLTYFQNEAQLEKSRLLSDRFSAERPKGSFSTLEIQRTEQGDSAMYLCASSLLAGGSYEQYFGPGTRLTVT.

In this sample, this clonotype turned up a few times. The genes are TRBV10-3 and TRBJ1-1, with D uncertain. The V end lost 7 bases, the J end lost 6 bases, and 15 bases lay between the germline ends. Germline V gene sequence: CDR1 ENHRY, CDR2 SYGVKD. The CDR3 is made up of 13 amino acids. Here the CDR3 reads CAIKNMGFAEAFF. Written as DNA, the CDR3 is TGTGCCATCAAAAATATGGGGTTCGCTGAAGCTTTCTTT.

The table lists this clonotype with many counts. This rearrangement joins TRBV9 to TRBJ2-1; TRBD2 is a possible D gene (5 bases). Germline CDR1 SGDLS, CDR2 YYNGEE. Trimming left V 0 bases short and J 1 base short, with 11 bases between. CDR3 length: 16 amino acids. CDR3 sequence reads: CASSVGVGDSYNEQFF. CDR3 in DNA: TGTGCCAGCAGCGTAGGTGTGGGAGATTCCTACAATGAGCAGTTCTTC.

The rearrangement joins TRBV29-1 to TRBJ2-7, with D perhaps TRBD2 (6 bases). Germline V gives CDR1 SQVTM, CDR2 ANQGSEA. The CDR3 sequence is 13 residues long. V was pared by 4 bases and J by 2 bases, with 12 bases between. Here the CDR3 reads CSVARGTPYEQYF. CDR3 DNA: TGCAGCGTTGCCCGGGGGACCCCCTACGAGCAGTACTTC.